This T cell receptor (beta chain) is from a study of OX40 agonist ivuxolimab in advanced cancers. In the study overall: Every 2 weeks, patients received ivuxolimab intravenously, dosed at 0.01 to 10 mg/kg. The dose-escalation cohort had hepatocellular carcinoma, melanoma, renal cell or head and neck cancer.

TCRdb keeps only in-frame clones here, not all; method: immunoSEQ multiplex PCR. The sample records around 46,000 clones, roughly 85% being singletons. With V trimmed by 1 base and J by 4 bases, 3 bases remained unmatched. Per germline, CDR1 KGHSH and CDR2 LQKENI. CDR3 length equals 14 residues. V usage is TRBV18 and J usage is TRBJ2-7; the match to TRBD1 covers 8 bases. This material consisted of CD4+ or CD8+ T cells sorted from blood, taken in a trial of the OX40 agonist ivuxolimab. This TCR came from an adult with an advanced solid tumor such as melanoma, head and neck, liver or kidney cancer. CDR3 in amino acids: CASSPRQGAYEQYF. CDR3 DNA: TGTGCCAGCTCACCACGGCAGGGGGCGTACGAGCAGTACTTC.